The 32 T cell receptor beta chains presented below share a single source sample, sequenced in a study of siplizumab effects on memory and regulatory T cells. The data were produced by immunoSEQ multiplex PCR, yet TCRdb's version contains in-frame clones alone and is incomplete. The sample lists over 100,000 clones; about 90% were seen once. The sample consisted of Tregs sorted from blood. These receptor sequences come from a human donor in good health.

The chain is built from TRBV12-5 and TRBJ2-5; the match to TRBD2 covers 9 bases. The germline gives CDR1 LGHNT, CDR2 FRNRAP. The CDR3 length is 13 residues. V shed 7 bases and J 5 bases; nucleotides not matched to a gene: 5. The CDR3 loop is CASEQSGGETQYF. The CDR3 DNA reads as TGTGCTAGTGAACAAAGCGGGGGGGAGACCCAGTACTTC.

This chain joins TRBV30 and TRBJ1-1, with D tentatively TRBD1 (6 bases). CDR1 and CDR2 from the germline V gene are GTSNPN and SVGIG (reference sequence). This CDR3 contains 13 residues. The V and J ends lost 1 base and 3 bases respectively, with 9 bases between them. The DNA for the CDR3 is TGTGCCTGGAGTGGGACAGCATACACTGAAGCTTTCTTT. It is translated as CAWSGTAYTEAFF.

This clone was seen once. The CDR3, as DNA: TGTGCCAGTATCGCCCGGGGCCCGAACACTGAAGCTTTCTTT. This codes for CASIARGPNTEAFF. This chain connects TRBV19 to TRBJ1-1; TRBD1 is a possible D gene (5 bases). The CDR3 extends over 14 amino acids. Deletions cut 7 bases from V and 1 base from J, with 13 bases between. In germline, CDR1 is LNHDA, CDR2 SQIVND (reference sequence).

This clone was recorded once. The chain combines TRBV5-1 with TRBJ2-5; 9 bases are shared with TRBD2. Per the germline V gene, CDR1 is SGHRS and CDR2 is YFSETQ. Trimming took 2 bases from V and 1 from J; bases not matched to a gene: 6. The CDR3 loop spans 16 amino acids. The CDR3 loop reads CASSFSKTSGQETQYF. CDR3 DNA: TGCGCCAGCAGCTTTTCTAAGACTAGCGGCCAAGAGACCCAGTACTTC. The full variable domain, completed using reference TRBV5-1 and TRBJ2-5, is KAGVTQTPRYLIKTRGQQVTLSCSPISGHRSVSWYQQTPGQGLQFLFEYFSETQRNKGNFPGRFSGRQFSNSRSEMNVSTLELGDSALYLCASSFSKTSGQETQYFGPGTRLLVL.

The gene calls are TRBV6-1 and TRBJ1-1; D is undetermined. V gave up 5 bases and J gave up 8 bases, with 9 bases separating them. This CDR3 has 11 amino acids. Germline loops: CDR1 MNHNS, CDR2 SASEGT. The CDR3 DNA follows: TGTGCCAGCAGTAAGGGTCACGAAGCTTTCTTT. Protein sequence: CASSKGHEAFF.

The J gene is TRBJ2-7, the V gene TRBV5-1, with a tentative D call TRBD2 (6 bases). Looked up from germline, CDR1 is SGHRS and CDR2 is YFSETQ. CDR3 length: 13 amino acids. The V end was cut by 4 bases, the J end by 3 bases, with 11 bases between. This CDR3 is CASSRGGVYEQYF. The CDR3 DNA reads as TGCGCCAGCAGCCGGGGCGGGGTCTACGAGCAGTACTTC. Supplemented by reference TRBV5-1 and TRBJ2-7, the full variable domain reads KAGVTQTPRYLIKTRGQQVTLSCSPISGHRSVSWYQQTPGQGLQFLFEYFSETQRNKGNFPGRFSGRQFSNSRSEMNVSTLELGDSALYLCASSRGGVYEQYFGPGTRLTVT.

There are a few counts of this clone. V and J are TRBV25-1 and TRBJ2-5; D is unclear. Looked up from germline, CDR1 is MGHDK and CDR2 is SYGVNS. There are 15 residues in the CDR3. The V end was cut by 2 bases, the J end by 5 bases, with 15 bases between. CDR3: CASSEVAVDGETQYF. The DNA of the CDR3 is TGTGCCAGCAGTGAAGTCGCCGTCGATGGGGAGACCCAGTACTTC.

Only one count was recorded for this clone. The chain links TRBV2 to TRBJ2-5; 9 bases line up with TRBD1. Germline V CDR1 and CDR2: SNHLY, FYNNEI. This CDR3 has 13 residues. The CDR3 spells CTLRDREQETQYF. CDR3 nucleotide sequence: TGTACCCTCCGGGACAGGGAACAAGAGACCCAGTACTTC.

CDR3 in DNA: TGTGCCAGCAGCTCTTCCGGGACAGATCTCTACAGCTCCTACGAGCAGTACTTC. Translating gives CASSSSGTDLYSSYEQYF. The chain employs TRBV7-3 and TRBJ2-7, with 7 nucleotides matching TRBD1. Germline V gives CDR1 SGHTA, CDR2 FQGTGA. This CDR3 is built from 18 residues. V lost 4 bases to trimming and J lost 0 bases; unmatched junction nucleotides: 15.

This clone was observed a few times. The CDR3, as DNA: TGTGCCAGCTCGCGGGCCCGCACAGATACGCAGTATTTT. Its protein is CASSRARTDTQYF. The chain recombines TRBV6-1 with TRBJ2-3; weak D call: TRBD2 (5 bases). The V gene's germline CDR1 is MNHNS and CDR2 SASEGT. The CDR3 consists of 13 residues. Trimming shortened V by 8 bases and J by 1 base, and 10 bases separated the two germline ends.

The CDR3 reads CAWKSSGANSPLHF. The CDR3 nucleotides are TGTGCCTGGAAGTCGAGTGGTGCCAATTCACCCCTCCACTTT. This chain uses TRBV30 with TRBJ1-6, with no clear D. Trimming shortened V by 4 bases and J by 7 bases, and 14 bases separated the two germline ends. The CDR3 runs to 14 residues. CDR1 GTSNPN and CDR2 SVGIG come from the germline V gene (reference sequence).

V gene TRBV5-1 combines with J gene TRBJ2-2, with D hard to call. V was clipped by 5 bases and J by 3 bases, with 2 bases between them. CDR1 is SGHRS, CDR2 YFSETQ, per germline. CDR3 length equals 11 residues. DNA of the CDR3: TGCGCCAGCAGAGACACCGGGGAGCTGTTTTTT. This sequence encodes CASRDTGELFF.

The chain joins TRBV30 to TRBJ2-5; 7 nucleotides line up with TRBD1. The CDR3 is made up of 13 amino acids. Germline values: CDR1 GTSNPN, CDR2 SVGIG (reference sequence). V was pared by 6 bases and J by 7 bases, with 11 bases of the junction left unmatched. The DNA for the CDR3 is TGTGCCTGCAACGACAGGGTAGGGGGGACCCAGTACTTC. Protein product: CACNDRVGGTQYF.

The chain employs TRBV5-1 and TRBJ1-1; D is unclear. The V end lost 4 bases, the J end lost 1 base, and 11 bases lay between the germline ends. Germline V CDR1 and CDR2: SGHRS, YFSETQ. The CDR3 runs to 14 residues. The CDR3 reads CASSGRTANTEAFF. The CDR3 DNA follows: TGCGCCAGCAGCGGCCGGACGGCGAACACTGAAGCTTTCTTT.

V gene TRBV5-1 combines with J gene TRBJ2-3; tentatively, D is TRBD1 or TRBD2 (6 bases each). This CDR3 is 13 amino acids long. Per germline, CDR1 SGHRS and CDR2 YFSETQ. The ends were cut back, 5 bases at V and 3 bases at J, with 10 bases in the middle. The CDR3 protein is CASSGGRTDTQYF. The DNA of the CDR3 is TGCGCCAGCAGTGGGGGGCGGACAGATACGCAGTATTTT. Full variable domain (missing parts from reference TRBV5-1 and TRBJ2-3): KAGVTQTPRYLIKTRGQQVTLSCSPISGHRSVSWYQQTPGQGLQFLFEYFSETQRNKGNFPGRFSGRQFSNSRSEMNVSTLELGDSALYLCASSGGRTDTQYFGPGTRLTVL.

The rearrangement links TRBV6-5 to TRBJ2-7; D remains unclear. There are 14 residues in the CDR3. V lost 7 bases to trimming and J lost 2 bases, with 15 bases between them. Germline V gives CDR1 MNHEY, CDR2 SVGAGI. This chain's CDR3 is CASTPRARAYEQYF. The CDR3 DNA follows: TGTGCCAGCACCCCCAGAGCCAGAGCCTACGAGCAGTACTTC.

The chain joins TRBV19 to TRBJ1-4; TRBD1 is a possible D gene (6 bases). Trimming took 3 bases from V and 15 from J, leaving 23 bases between them. Germline values: CDR1 LNHDA, CDR2 SQIVND (reference sequence). CDR3 length: 15 residues. CDR3 nucleotides: TGTGCCAGTAGTATTTCGGGGGCAGGCAACTATCGGGTGTTTTTT. It is translated as CASSISGAGNYRVFF.

This sequence joins TRBV5-6 and TRBJ1-1, with no clear D. The germline CDR1 and CDR2 sequences are SGHDT and YYEEEE. Trimming cost V 0 bases and J 1 base, with 7 bases left between them. This CDR3 contains 14 residues. The CDR3 DNA is TGTGCCAGCAGCTTGGCCTTTGAGAACACTGAAGCTTTCTTT. It yields the protein CASSLAFENTEAFF.

This sequence joins TRBV29-1 and TRBJ2-7; D is undetermined. Trimming removed 4 bases at V and 3 bases at J, with 16 bases between. The CDR3 contains 14 residues. Germline values: CDR1 SQVTM, CDR2 ANQGSEA. This CDR3 reads CSVVVEPFDYEQYF. The CDR3 DNA follows: TGCAGCGTTGTCGTAGAGCCCTTTGACTACGAGCAGTACTTC.

This clone was counted a few times. V is TRBV6-1 and J is TRBJ2-7; 8 positions match TRBD2. The CDR3 runs 14 residues. V was clipped by 8 bases and J by 6 bases; unmatched bases: 12. CDR1 is MNHNS, CDR2 SASEGT, per germline. CDR3 amino acids: CASFFTGGPGEQYF. CDR3 coding DNA: TGTGCCAGCTTCTTTACGGGAGGGCCGGGCGAGCAGTACTTC.

This clone showed up just once. J is TRBJ1-4 and V is TRBV7-2; D is perhaps TRBD1 (6 bases). Germline CDR1 is SGHTA and CDR2 is FQGNSA. The V and J ends lost 3 bases and 4 bases respectively, with 12 bases between them. This CDR3 spans 15 amino acids. CDR3 in amino acids: CASSFQQGVNEKLFF. The DNA for the CDR3 is TGTGCCAGCAGCTTTCAACAGGGAGTTAATGAAAAACTGTTTTTT.

This sequence joins TRBV29-1 and TRBJ2-1; possibly TRBD1 for D (5 bases). Between the trimmed V and J ends, which lost 7 bases and 10 bases, there was a span of 14 bases. There are 11 residues in the CDR3. The germline gives CDR1 SQVTM, CDR2 ANQGSEA. This chain's CDR3 is CSAAQAPEQFF. The CDR3 nucleotides read TGCAGCGCTGCACAGGCCCCGGAGCAGTTCTTC.

The rearrangement joins TRBV7-3 to TRBJ2-1, with 8 positions matching TRBD2. Germline loops: CDR1 SGHTA, CDR2 FQGTGA. The CDR3 sequence is 16 residues long. V lost 1 base to trimming and J lost 7 bases; unmatched junction nucleotides: 9. CDR3 coding DNA: TGTGCCAGCAGCTTAAAGTCGGGACTAGGGGATAATGAGCAGTTCTTC. Its translation: CASSLKSGLGDNEQFF. The whole variable domain, remainder taken from reference TRBV7-3 and TRBJ2-1, is GAGVSQTPSNKVTEKGKYVELRCDPISGHTALYWYRQSLGQGPEFLIYFQGTGAADDSGLPNDRFFAVRPEGSVSTLKIQRTERGDSAVYLCASSLKSGLGDNEQFFGPGTRLTVL.

This chain uses TRBV5-1 with TRBJ2-7, with 12 bases aligning to TRBD1. Germline V gene lookup returns CDR1 SGHRS and CDR2 YFSETQ. The CDR3 has 15 residues. Trimming cost V 3 bases and J 5 bases; bases outside gene matches: 6. Written as DNA, the CDR3 is TGCGCCAGCAGCTCATCCGGGACAGGGGGCCACGAGCAGTACTTC. Its translation: CASSSSGTGGHEQYF.

This clone was recorded a few times. In the same sample, other DNA sequences code for this CDR3. The chain joins TRBV6-1 to TRBJ1-2, with 7 nucleotides matching TRBD1. The CDR3 contains 14 residues. The junction had 6 bases not matched to a gene; V was cut back by 4 bases and J by 4 bases. Germline CDR1 is MNHNS and CDR2 is SASEGT. The CDR3 DNA reads TGTGCCAGCAGTGGGACCGGGACAGCCTATGGCTACACCTTC. Its translation is CASSGTGTAYGYTF.

The V and J genes are TRBV10-3 and TRBJ1-3; 7 bases agree with TRBD1. The CDR3 covers 15 residues. The V gene end was trimmed by 6 bases and the J gene end by 0 bases; junction bases not matched to a gene: 5. The V gene's germline CDR1 is ENHRY and CDR2 SYGVKD. Here the CDR3 DNA reads TGTGCCATCAGCGGGGGACAGTACTCTGGAAACACCATATATTTT. As protein: CAISGGQYSGNTIYF.

This chain links TRBV7-9 with TRBJ1-1; tentative D call: TRBD1 (5 bases). This CDR3 is built from 12 residues. Germline V CDR1 and CDR2: SEHNR, FQNEAQ (reference sequence). Trimming left V 9 bases short and J 0 bases short, with 8 bases between. CDR3 nucleotide sequence: TGTGCCAGTGGGGGGATGAACACTGAAGCTTTCTTT. Encoded protein: CASGGMNTEAFF.

The V call is TRBV5-5, the J call TRBJ2-2, with TRBD2 identical over 9 bases. Germline CDR1 and CDR2: SGHKS and YYEKEE (reference sequence). This CDR3 is built from 16 residues. Losses at the gene ends were 0 bases for V and 3 bases for J; bases not matched to a gene: 3. The CDR3 sequence is CASSLGLAGDTGELFF. The DNA of the CDR3 is TGTGCCAGCAGCTTGGGATTAGCGGGGGACACCGGGGAGCTGTTTTTT.

J is TRBJ2-5 and V is TRBV7-2; D is possibly TRBD2 (5 bases). V was clipped by 5 bases and J by 5 bases, with 9 bases between them. There are 12 residues in the CDR3. CDR1 is SGHTA, CDR2 FQGNSA, per germline. The CDR3 loop reads CASSVVAETQYF. The DNA for the CDR3 is TGTGCCAGCAGCGTAGTAGCGGAGACCCAGTACTTC.

The CDR3 DNA reads TGTGCCAGCAGTTACGCCCTAGCGGGAGCCTACGAGCAGTACTTC. This translates into CASSYALAGAYEQYF. J is TRBJ2-7 and V is TRBV6-5; 10 nucleotides match TRBD2. With 2 bases clipped from V and 2 bases from J, the junction kept 3 bases outside the gene matches. The CDR3 has 15 residues. Germline V gene lookup returns CDR1 MNHEY and CDR2 SVGAGI.

The chain combines TRBV5-5 with TRBJ1-2; a weak D match, TRBD1 (5 bases). The germline V gene has CDR1 SGHKS and CDR2 YYEKEE (reference sequence). The length of the CDR3 is 15 residues. V dropped 2 bases and J dropped 4 bases, with 15 bases sitting between them. The chain's CDR3 is CASSFRWGNLYGYTF. In nucleotides, the CDR3 is TGTGCCAGCAGCTTCCGGTGGGGGAATCTCTATGGCTACACCTTC.

The chain couples TRBV11-1 to TRBJ2-5; the match to TRBD1 covers 9 bases. The V gene's germline CDR1 is SGHAT and CDR2 FQDESV (reference sequence). The CDR3 sequence is 13 residues long. V lost 8 bases, J lost 3 bases, and 4 bases stayed unmatched. This CDR3 reads CASGGTGKETQYF. CDR3 sequence (DNA): TGTGCCAGCGGGGGGACAGGGAAAGAGACCCAGTACTTC.